Reported below is one TCR beta chain. Germline and junction disagree at one end, which may indicate a read error. This entry is derived from a study of T cell repertoires in cytomegalovirus infection. Overall study context: Public TCR beta signature analysis indicated the presence of both CMV infection and matching HLA type.

MiXCR, run by TCRdb on the reads, gives a single entry per CDR3 protein. The sample consists of some 400,000 distinct CDR3 sequences, approximately 33% of them appearing once. The germline V gene encodes CDR1 LGHNA and CDR2 YSLEER. The CDR3 extends over 15 amino acids. The chain is built from TRBV4-3 and TRBJ1-5; D possibly corresponds to TRBD1 (6 bases). The clonotype originates from a human donor in good health (CMV status not recorded). Some clones in this sample may be carry-over from other donors' samples. Material: PBMCs. This CDR3 reads CSSSQNDRSNQPQHF. The CDR3 coding sequence is TGCTCCAGCAGCCAAAACGACAGGAGCAATCAGCCCCAGCATTTT.